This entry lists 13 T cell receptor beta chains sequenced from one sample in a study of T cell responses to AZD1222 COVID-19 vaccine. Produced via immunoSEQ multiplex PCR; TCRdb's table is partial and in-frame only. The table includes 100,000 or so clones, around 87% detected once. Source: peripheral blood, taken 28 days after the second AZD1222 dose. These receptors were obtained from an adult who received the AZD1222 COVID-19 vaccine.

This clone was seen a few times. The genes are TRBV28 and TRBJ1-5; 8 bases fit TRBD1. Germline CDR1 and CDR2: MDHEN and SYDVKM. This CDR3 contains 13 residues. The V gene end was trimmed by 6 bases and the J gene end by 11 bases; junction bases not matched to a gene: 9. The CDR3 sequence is CASSWDRSGSQHF. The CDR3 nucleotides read TGTGCCAGCAGCTGGGACAGGTCCGGGTCCCAGCATTTT.

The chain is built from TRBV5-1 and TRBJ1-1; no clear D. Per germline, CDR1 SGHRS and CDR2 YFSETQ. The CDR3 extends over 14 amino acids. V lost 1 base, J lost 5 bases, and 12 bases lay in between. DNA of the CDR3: TGCGCCAGCAGCTTGTTCGTTGCAGAAACTGAAGCTTTCTTT. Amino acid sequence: CASSLFVAETEAFF.

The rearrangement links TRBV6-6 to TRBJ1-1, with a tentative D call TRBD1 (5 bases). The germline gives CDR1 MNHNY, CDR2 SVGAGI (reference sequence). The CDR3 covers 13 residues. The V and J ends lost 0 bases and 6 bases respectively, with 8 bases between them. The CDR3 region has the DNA TGTGCCAGCAGTTACTCGGTGGGGGCTGAAGCTTTCTTT. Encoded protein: CASSYSVGAEAFF.

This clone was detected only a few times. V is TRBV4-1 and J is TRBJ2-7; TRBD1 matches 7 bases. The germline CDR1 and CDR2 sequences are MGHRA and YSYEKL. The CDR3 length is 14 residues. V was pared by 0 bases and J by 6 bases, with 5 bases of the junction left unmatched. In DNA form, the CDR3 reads TGCGCCAGCAGCCAAGATGAAGGGGGCGGCGAGCAGTACTTC. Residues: CASSQDEGGGEQYF.

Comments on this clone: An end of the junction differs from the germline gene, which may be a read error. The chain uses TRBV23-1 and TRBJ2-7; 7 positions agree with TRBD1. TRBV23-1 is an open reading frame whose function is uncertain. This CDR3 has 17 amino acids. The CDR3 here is CTSSQGATGTDSYEQYF. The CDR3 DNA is TGCACCAGCAGTCAAGGGGCGACCGGGACAGACTCCTACGAGCAGTACTTC.

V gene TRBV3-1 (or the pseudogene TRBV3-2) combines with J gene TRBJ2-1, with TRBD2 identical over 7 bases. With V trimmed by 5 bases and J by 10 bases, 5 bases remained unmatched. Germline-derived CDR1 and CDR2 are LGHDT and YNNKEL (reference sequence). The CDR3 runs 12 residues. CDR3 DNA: TGTGCCAGCAGCGAACTAGCGAGGGAGCAGTTCTTC. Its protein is CASSELAREQFF.

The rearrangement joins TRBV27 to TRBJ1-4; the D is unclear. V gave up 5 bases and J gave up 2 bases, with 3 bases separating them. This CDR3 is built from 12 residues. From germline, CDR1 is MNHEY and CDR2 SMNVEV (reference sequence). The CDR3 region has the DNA TGTGCCAGCAGTGGGACTAATGAAAAACTGTTTTTT. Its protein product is CASSGTNEKLFF. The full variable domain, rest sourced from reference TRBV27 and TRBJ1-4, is EAQVTQNPRYLITVTGKKLTVTCSQNMNHEYMSWYRQDPGLGLRQIYYSMNVEVTDKGDVPEGYKVSRKEKRNFPLILESPSPNQTSLYFCASSGTNEKLFFGSGTQLSVL.

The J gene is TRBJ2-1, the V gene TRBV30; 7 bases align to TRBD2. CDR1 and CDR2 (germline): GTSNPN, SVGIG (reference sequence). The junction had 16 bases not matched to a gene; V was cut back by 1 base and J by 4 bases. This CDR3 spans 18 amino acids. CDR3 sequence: CAWSAPLVASGDYNEQFF. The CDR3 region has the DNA TGTGCCTGGAGTGCCCCCCTTGTAGCAAGCGGGGATTACAATGAGCAGTTCTTC.

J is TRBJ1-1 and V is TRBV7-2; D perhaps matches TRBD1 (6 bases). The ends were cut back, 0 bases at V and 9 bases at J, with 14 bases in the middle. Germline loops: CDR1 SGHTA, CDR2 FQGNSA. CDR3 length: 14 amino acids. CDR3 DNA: TGTGCCAGCAGCTTAGCGGGGAGGGGGGAGAAAGCTTTCTTT. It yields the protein CASSLAGRGEKAFF.

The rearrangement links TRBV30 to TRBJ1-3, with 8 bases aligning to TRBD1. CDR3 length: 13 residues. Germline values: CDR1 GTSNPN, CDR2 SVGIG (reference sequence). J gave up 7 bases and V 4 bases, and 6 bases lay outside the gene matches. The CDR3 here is CAWTGGRGNTIYF. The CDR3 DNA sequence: TGTGCCTGGACAGGGGGCCGCGGGAACACCATATATTTT.

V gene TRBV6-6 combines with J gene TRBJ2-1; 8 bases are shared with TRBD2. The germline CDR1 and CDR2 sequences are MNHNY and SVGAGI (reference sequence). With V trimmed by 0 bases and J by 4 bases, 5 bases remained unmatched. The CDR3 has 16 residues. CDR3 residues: CASSYSPGLVYNEQFF. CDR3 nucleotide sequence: TGTGCCAGCAGTTACTCGCCGGGACTAGTTTACAATGAGCAGTTCTTC.

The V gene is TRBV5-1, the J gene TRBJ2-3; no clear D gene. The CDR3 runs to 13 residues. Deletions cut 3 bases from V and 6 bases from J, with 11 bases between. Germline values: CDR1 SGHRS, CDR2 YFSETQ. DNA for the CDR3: TGCGCCAGCAGCTCGGTACCTGGGGATACGCAGTATTTT. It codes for CASSSVPGDTQYF.

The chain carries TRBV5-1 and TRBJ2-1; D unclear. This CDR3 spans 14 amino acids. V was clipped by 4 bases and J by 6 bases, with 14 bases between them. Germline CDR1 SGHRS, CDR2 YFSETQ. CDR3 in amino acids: CASSDPGGGNEQFF. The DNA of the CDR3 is TGCGCCAGCAGCGACCCAGGTGGCGGCAATGAGCAGTTCTTC.